Below, 14 T cell receptor beta chains from the same sample are listed, as sequenced in a study of blood T cell repertoires in COVID-19. Libraries were prepared by immunoSEQ multiplex PCR; TCRdb keeps only in-frame clonotypes and omits some of them. The sample has 310,000 or so clones, around 84% seen once; the top ten hold roughly a tenth. The source material was PBMCs or T cells enriched from blood (not recorded which). The receptors shown here come from a woman between 18 and 29 years old who had recovered from COVID-19.

This clone was seen more than once but under ten times. The chain employs TRBV2 and TRBJ1-3; 7 positions agree with TRBD1. This CDR3 comprises 16 residues. Germline lookup yields CDR1 SNHLY and CDR2 FYNNEI. V was clipped by 6 bases and J by 2 bases; unmatched bases: 10. The DNA for the CDR3 is TGTGCCAGCAGACGTACAGGGGAATCCGCTGGAAACACCATATATTTT. This encodes CASRRTGESAGNTIYF.

CDR3 coding DNA: TGTGCCAGCAGCCGACCGGGACAGGCCACCTACGAGCAGTACTTC. Its protein product is CASSRPGQATYEQYF. The gene calls are TRBV16 and TRBJ2-7; 8 nucleotides align to TRBD1. From germline, CDR1 is KGHSY and CDR2 FQNENV. The CDR3 totals 15 residues. After removal of 4 bases from V and 2 bases from J, the junction contained 7 bases not matched to a gene.

This clone came up once. The V and J genes are TRBV6-1 and TRBJ1-6, with D maybe TRBD1 (5 bases). The CDR3 sequence is 14 residues long. Germline V gene data show CDR1 as MNHNS and CDR2 as SASEGT. The V end was cut by 3 bases, the J end by 9 bases, with 12 bases between. DNA of the CDR3: TGTGCCAGCAGTGACACAGGTAGATCTTCACCCCTCCACTTT. Protein: CASSDTGRSSPLHF.

The V gene is TRBV5-6, the J gene TRBJ2-3; 13 bases line up with TRBD2. Germline values: CDR1 SGHDT, CDR2 YYEEEE. V gave up 3 bases and J gave up 2 bases; unmatched junction bases: 3. The CDR3 covers 16 residues. The CDR3, as DNA: TGTGCCAGCAGCTCAGGACTAGCGGGAGCCACAGATACGCAGTATTTT. Amino acids: CASSSGLAGATDTQYF.

This sequence joins TRBV15 and TRBJ1-2; D is ambiguous. The V and J ends lost 0 bases and 1 base respectively, with 15 bases between them. Germline V gene sequence: CDR1 LNHNV, CDR2 YYDKDF (reference sequence). The CDR3 consists of 17 residues. Written as DNA, the CDR3 is TGTGCCACCAGCAGAGATAAAGAGACACTCTTTAACTATGGCTACACCTTC. Protein product: CATSRDKETLFNYGYTF.

This chain links TRBV3-1 (or the pseudogene TRBV3-2) with TRBJ1-2; tentatively, D is TRBD1 (6 bases). The CDR3 has 14 residues. The germline CDR1 and CDR2 sequences are LGHDT and YNNKEL (reference sequence). V was shortened by 3 bases and J by 6 bases, with 14 bases between the two germline ends. DNA of the CDR3: TGTGCCAGCAGCCACTTCGGGACACCAGATGGCTACACCTTC. This codes for CASSHFGTPDGYTF.

In this sample, this clone turned up a few times. The rearrangement uses TRBV27 and TRBJ1-1, with a weak D call TRBD1 (6 bases). With 3 bases removed from V and 4 bases from J, the gap between germline ends came to 12 bases. There are 14 residues in the CDR3. The V gene's germline CDR1 is MNHEY and CDR2 SMNVEV (reference sequence). CDR3 coding DNA: TGTGCCAGCAGTTTCGGGGGGCGGGTCACTGAAGCTTTCTTT. It codes for CASSFGGRVTEAFF.

This chain joins TRBV19 and TRBJ1-2; perhaps TRBD1 as D (5 bases). The V gene's germline CDR1 is LNHDA and CDR2 SQIVND (reference sequence). V shed 2 bases and J shed 3 bases, with 13 bases lying between them. The CDR3 covers 15 residues. The CDR3 DNA reads as TGTGCCAGTAGTATAAGCCAGGGATCGGACTATGGCTACACCTTC. The encoded protein is CASSISQGSDYGYTF.

The sample holds a few counts of this clone. The V call is TRBV19, the J call TRBJ2-1, with D tentatively TRBD1 (7 bases). The germline V gene encodes CDR1 LNHDA and CDR2 SQIVND (reference sequence). The CDR3 contains 15 residues. Trimming took off 4 bases at V and 5 bases at J, with 15 bases between the two ends. The CDR3 DNA follows: TGTGCCAGTAGTAATCTGGAGGGGGCGGACAATGAGCAGTTCTTC. Protein: CASSNLEGADNEQFF.

The chain employs TRBV18 and TRBJ1-4; 9 bases fit TRBD1. CDR1 is KGHSH, CDR2 LQKENI, per germline. J was trimmed by 7 bases and V by 3 bases; bases with no gene match: 6. The CDR3 runs 15 residues. CDR3 sequence: CASSPATGGGEKLFF. CDR3 nucleotide sequence: TGTGCCAGCTCACCCGCGACAGGGGGTGGTGAAAAACTGTTTTTT.

This chain uses TRBV9 with TRBJ1-6; 8 positions agree with TRBD1. The CDR3 loop spans 14 amino acids. V lost 3 bases, J lost 7 bases, and 3 bases stayed unmatched. Per germline, CDR1 SGDLS and CDR2 YYNGEE. The CDR3, as DNA: TGTGCCAGCAGCGCCGGGACAGGAAATTCACCCCTCCACTTT. It specifies CASSAGTGNSPLHF.

J is TRBJ2-5 and V is TRBV27; 8 nucleotides align to TRBD1. CDR3 length: 16 amino acids. Germline loops: CDR1 MNHEY, CDR2 SMNVEV (reference sequence). V lost 6 bases and J lost 2; bases outside the gene matches: 11. CDR3 sequence: CASRLTGAQIQETQYF. DNA of the CDR3: TGTGCCAGCAGACTGACAGGGGCACAGATTCAAGAGACCCAGTACTTC.

The chain employs TRBV4-1 and TRBJ1-2; the D gene is possibly TRBD1 (5 bases). Germline lookup yields CDR1 MGHRA and CDR2 YSYEKL. The CDR3 consists of 14 residues. Deletions cut 1 base from V and 6 bases from J, with 12 bases between. For the CDR3, the DNA is TGCGCCAGCAGCCAAGTCGGGACTCCGGATGGCTACACCTTC. This translates into CASSQVGTPDGYTF.

The J gene is TRBJ2-3, the V gene TRBV20-1; D unresolved. V was trimmed by 6 bases and J by 6 bases, leaving 10 bases between them. The CDR3 covers 11 residues. The germline gives CDR1 DFQATT, CDR2 SNEGSKA (reference sequence). CDR3 nucleotides: TGCAGTGCGTCACGCGTGGATACGCAGTATTTT. Protein product: CSASRVDTQYF.